Sequencing of this T cell receptor (beta chain) was carried out in a study of blood T cells in healthy people across ages. The authors ran a second PCR of about 6 to 11 cycles using a sample-barcoded 5' primer and a J-beta primer mix. A single record per CDR3 protein comes from TCRdb applying MiXCR to the 5' RACE reads. The repertoire holds 550,000 to 650,000 distinct CDR3 sequences, with 25% to 30% as singletons. This clonotype was detected ten times or more. Its cognate antigen is unknown. Germline values: CDR1 MNHEY, CDR2 SVGEGT. V lost 2 bases and J 5 bases, leaving 22 bases between the germline ends. The CDR3 runs 17 residues. Study outcomes and limitations: No conclusive comparison of naive versus antigen-experienced cells was possible with unsorted PBMCs. With age, beta diversity per million T cells declined roughly linearly, significantly by over 35. Compared with aged donors, long-lived donors showed fewer expanded clones, suggesting selection.

V usage is TRBV6-2 or TRBV6-3 and J usage is TRBJ2-7; D ambiguous. This clonotype was sampled from a woman of 80 years or more in good health. The sequenced sample was blood. For the CDR3, the DNA is TGTGCCAGCAGTTACAGGTCCCAAGTATTCGGGCGAAACGAGCAGTACTTC. Protein sequence: CASSYRSQVFGRNEQYF.